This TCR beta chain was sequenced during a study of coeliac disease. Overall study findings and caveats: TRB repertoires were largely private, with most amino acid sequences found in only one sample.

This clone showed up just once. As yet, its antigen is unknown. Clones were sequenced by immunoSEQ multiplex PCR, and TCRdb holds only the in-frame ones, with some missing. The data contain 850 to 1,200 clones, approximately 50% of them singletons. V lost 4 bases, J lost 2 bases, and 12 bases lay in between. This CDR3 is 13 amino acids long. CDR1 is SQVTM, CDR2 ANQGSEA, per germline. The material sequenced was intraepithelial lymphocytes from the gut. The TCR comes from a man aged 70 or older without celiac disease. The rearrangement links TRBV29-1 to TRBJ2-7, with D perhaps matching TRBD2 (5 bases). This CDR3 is CSVVARRPYEQYF. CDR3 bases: TGCAGCGTTGTAGCGAGGAGGCCCTACGAGCAGTACTTC.